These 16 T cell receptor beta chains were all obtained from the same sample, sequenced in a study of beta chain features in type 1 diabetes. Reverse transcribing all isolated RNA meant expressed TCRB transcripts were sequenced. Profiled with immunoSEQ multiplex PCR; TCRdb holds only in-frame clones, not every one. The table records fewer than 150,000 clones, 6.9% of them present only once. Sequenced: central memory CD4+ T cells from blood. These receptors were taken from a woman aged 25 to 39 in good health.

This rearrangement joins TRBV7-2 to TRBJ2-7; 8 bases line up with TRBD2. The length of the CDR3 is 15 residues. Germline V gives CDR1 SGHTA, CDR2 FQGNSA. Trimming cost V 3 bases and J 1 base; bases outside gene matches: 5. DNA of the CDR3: TGTGCCAGCAGCTTGACTAGCGACCCTTCCTACGAGCAGTACTTC. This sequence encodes CASSLTSDPSYEQYF. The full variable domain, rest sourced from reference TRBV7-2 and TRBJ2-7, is GAGVSQSPSNKVTEKGKDVELRCDPISGHTALYWYRQSLGQGLEFLIYFQGNSAPDKSGLPSDRFSAERTGGSVSTLTIQRTQQEDSAVYLCASSLTSDPSYEQYFGPGTRLTVT.

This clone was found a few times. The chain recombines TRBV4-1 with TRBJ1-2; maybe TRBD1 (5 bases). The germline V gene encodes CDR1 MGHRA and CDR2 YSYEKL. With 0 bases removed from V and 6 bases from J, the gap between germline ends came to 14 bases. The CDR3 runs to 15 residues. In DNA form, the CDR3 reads TGCGCCAGCAGCCAAGACGTTGCGGTGGGGCATGGCTACACCTTC. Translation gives CASSQDVAVGHGYTF.

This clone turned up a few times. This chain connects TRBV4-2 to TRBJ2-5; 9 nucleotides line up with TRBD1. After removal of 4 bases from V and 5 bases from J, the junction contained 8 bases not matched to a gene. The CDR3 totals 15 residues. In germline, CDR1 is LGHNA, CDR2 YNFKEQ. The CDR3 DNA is TGTGCCAGCAGCCCATACAGGGGGCAAAGCGAGACCCAGTACTTC. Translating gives CASSPYRGQSETQYF.

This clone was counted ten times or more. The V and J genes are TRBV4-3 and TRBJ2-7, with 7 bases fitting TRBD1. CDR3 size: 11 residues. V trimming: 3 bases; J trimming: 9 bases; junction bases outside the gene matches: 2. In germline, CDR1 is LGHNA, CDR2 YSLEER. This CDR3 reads CASSQGTVQYF. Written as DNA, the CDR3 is TGCGCCAGCAGCCAGGGGACAGTGCAGTACTTC.

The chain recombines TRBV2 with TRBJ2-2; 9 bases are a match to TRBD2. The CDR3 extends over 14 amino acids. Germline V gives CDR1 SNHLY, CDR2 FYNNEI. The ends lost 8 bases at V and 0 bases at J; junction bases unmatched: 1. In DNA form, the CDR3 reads TGTGCCAGCGGACTAGCGTCGAACACCGGGGAGCTGTTTTTT. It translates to CASGLASNTGELFF.

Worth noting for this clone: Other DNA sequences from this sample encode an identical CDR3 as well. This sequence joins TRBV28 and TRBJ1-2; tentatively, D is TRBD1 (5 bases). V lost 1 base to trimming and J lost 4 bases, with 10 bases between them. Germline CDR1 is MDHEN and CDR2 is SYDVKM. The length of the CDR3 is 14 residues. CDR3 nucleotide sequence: TGTGCCAGCAGTTTATCGTCAGGGATCTATGGCTACACCTTC. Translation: CASSLSSGIYGYTF.

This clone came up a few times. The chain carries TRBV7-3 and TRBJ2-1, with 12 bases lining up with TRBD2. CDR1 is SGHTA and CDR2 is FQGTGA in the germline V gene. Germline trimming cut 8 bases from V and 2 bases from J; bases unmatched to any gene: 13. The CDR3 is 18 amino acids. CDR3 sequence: CASYPYALAGGTYNEQFF. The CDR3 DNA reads TGTGCCAGCTATCCTTACGCACTAGCGGGAGGTACCTACAATGAGCAGTTCTTC.

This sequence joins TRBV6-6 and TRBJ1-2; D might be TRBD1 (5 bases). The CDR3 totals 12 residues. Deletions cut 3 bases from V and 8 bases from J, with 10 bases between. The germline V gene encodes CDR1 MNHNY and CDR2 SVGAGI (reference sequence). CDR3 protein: CASSYGTEGYTF. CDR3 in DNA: TGTGCCAGCAGTTATGGGACTGAAGGCTACACCTTC.

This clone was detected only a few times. The CDR3 DNA sequence: TGTGCCAGCAGCATCCTCCAAGGGGAGGACGAGCAGTACTTC. Translating gives CASSILQGEDEQYF. V gene TRBV6-1 combines with J gene TRBJ2-7; D is perhaps TRBD2 (6 bases). The CDR3 has 14 residues. Germline values: CDR1 MNHNS, CDR2 SASEGT. V lost 6 bases, J lost 5 bases, and 17 bases lay in between.

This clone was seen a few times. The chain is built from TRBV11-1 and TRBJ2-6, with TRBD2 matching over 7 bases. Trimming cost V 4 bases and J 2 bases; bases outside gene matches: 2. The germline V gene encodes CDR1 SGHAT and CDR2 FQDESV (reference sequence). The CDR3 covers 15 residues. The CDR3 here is CASSSREAGANVLTF. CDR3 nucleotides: TGTGCCAGCAGCTCCCGGGAGGCTGGGGCCAACGTCCTGACTTTC.

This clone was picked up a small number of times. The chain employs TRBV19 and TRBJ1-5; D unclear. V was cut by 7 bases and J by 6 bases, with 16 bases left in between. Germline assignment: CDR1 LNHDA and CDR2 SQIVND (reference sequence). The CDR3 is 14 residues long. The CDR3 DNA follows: TGTGCCAGTAAGTTTGGGGAGGATTTTCAGCCCCAGCATTTT. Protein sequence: CASKFGEDFQPQHF.

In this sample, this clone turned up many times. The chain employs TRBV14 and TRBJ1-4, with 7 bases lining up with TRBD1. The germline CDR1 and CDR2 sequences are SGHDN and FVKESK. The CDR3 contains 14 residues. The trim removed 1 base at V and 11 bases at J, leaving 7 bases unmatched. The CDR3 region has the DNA TGTGCCAGCAGCCAAGGGACAGGTCCTCGGAAACTGTTTTTT. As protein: CASSQGTGPRKLFF.

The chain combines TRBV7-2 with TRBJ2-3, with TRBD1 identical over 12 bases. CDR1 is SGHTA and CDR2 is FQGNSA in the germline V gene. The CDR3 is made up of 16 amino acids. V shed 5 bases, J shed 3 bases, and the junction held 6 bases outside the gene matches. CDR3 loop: CASSKGTGGLTDTQYF. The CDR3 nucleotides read TGTGCCAGCAGCAAAGGGACAGGGGGCCTTACAGATACGCAGTATTTT.

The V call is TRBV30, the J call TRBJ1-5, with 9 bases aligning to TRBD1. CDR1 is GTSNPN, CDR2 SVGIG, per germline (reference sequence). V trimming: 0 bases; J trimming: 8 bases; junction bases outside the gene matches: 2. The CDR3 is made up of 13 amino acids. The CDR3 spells CAWSVQGAEPQHF. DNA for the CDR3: TGTGCCTGGAGTGTACAGGGGGCCGAGCCCCAGCATTTT.

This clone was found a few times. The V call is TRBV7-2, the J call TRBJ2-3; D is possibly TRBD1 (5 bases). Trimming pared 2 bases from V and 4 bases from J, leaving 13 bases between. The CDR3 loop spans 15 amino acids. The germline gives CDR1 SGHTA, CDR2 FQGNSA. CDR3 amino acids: CASSLQGKGADTQYF. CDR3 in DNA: TGTGCCAGCAGCTTACAGGGAAAAGGGGCAGATACGCAGTATTTT.

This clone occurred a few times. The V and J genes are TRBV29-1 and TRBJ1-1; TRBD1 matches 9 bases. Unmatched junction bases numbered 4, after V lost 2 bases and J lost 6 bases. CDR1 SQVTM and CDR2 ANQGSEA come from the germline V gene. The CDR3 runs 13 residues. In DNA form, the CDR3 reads TGCAGCGTTGAAAAGGGACAGGGTTCTGAAGCTTTCTTT. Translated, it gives CSVEKGQGSEAFF.